Listed below are T cell receptor beta chains from one sample, sequenced in a study of T cell repertoires in cytomegalovirus infection. Which antigens these TCRs recognize remains unknown. TCRdb re-analysed the reads in MiXCR, keeping a single row per CDR3 protein. The table has roughly 160,000 distinct CDR3 sequences, about a fifth seen once. The input for sequencing was CD8+ T cells from cultured PBMCs, taken from culture after CMV antigen stimulation. Every receptor here comes from a human donor in good health (CMV status not recorded). Some clones in this sample may be carry-over from other donors' samples. Each CDR3 is given with its conserved first and last residue. D genes are given only for firm matches. Only part of the rows carry a size: once, few, many, or a class if the clone is expanded.

J: TRBJ2-7; D: TRBD1; size: -; V: TRBV7-9; DNA: TGTGCCAGCGAGGACCGGGACAGGCCCTACGAGCAGTACTTC; CDR3: CASEDRDRPYEQYF
J: TRBJ1-2; D: TRBD1; size: -; V: TRBV6-2/TRBV6-3; DNA: TGTGCCAGCAATCCCCCGTGGACAGGGGGCAATGGCTACACCTTC; CDR3: CASNPPWTGGNGYTF
J: TRBJ1-1; D: TRBD1; size: few; V: TRBV27; DNA: TGTGCCAGCCAGGACAGGGCTCGAACTGAAGCTTTCTTT; CDR3: CASQDRARTEAFF
J: TRBJ2-5; D: -; size: -; V: TRBV10-2; DNA: TGCGCCAGCAGGGGACCTCGCGTCGAGACCCAGTACTTC; CDR3: CASRGPRVETQYF
J: TRBJ1-4; D: TRBD1; size: -; V: TRBV4-1; DNA: TGCGCCAGCAGCATCTACACACAGGGGGCAGGTGAAAAACTGTTTTTT; CDR3: CASSIYTQGAGEKLFF
J: TRBJ1-2; D: TRBD1; size: -; V: TRBV2; DNA: TGTGCCAGCCGACAGGGCCCCCATGGCTACACCTTC; CDR3: CASRQGPHGYTF
J: TRBJ2-3; D: TRBD1; size: few; V: TRBV7-6; DNA: TGTGCCAGCAGCTTAGGGTTGTCAGGGGGCCCCGCAGATACGCAGTATTTT; CDR3: CASSLGLSGGPADTQYF
J: TRBJ2-2; D: -; size: -; V: TRBV7-2; DNA: TGTGCCAGCGTCGCGGCGGGGCCGAACACCGGGGAGCTGTTTTTT; CDR3: CASVAAGPNTGELFF
J: TRBJ2-5; D: -; size: few; V: TRBV6-1; DNA: TGTGCCACCAGGGGGGGAGAGACCCGGTACTTC; CDR3: CATRGGETRYF
J: TRBJ2-2; D: TRBD2; size: -; V: TRBV7-6; DNA: TGTGCCAGCAGCTTAGTGTCGGGAGCGGGGACCACCGGGGAGCTGTTTTTT; CDR3: CASSLVSGAGTTGELFF
J: TRBJ1-2; D: -; size: -; V: TRBV4-2; DNA: TGTGCCAGCAGCCAAGGCGGGGGGGGGAACTATGGCTACACCTTC; CDR3: CASSQGGGGNYGYTF
J: TRBJ1-6; D: TRBD1; size: many; V: TRBV7-9; DNA: TGTGCCAGCAGCGGACAGGACTCCAGCTCCTATAATTCACCCCTCCACTTT; CDR3: CASSGQDSSSYNSPLHF
J: TRBJ2-7; D: TRBD2; size: few; V: TRBV7-9; DNA: TGTGCCAGCAGCGGCGTGGTAGCGGGGGCCAGCTACGAGCAGTACTTC; CDR3: CASSGVVAGASYEQYF
J: TRBJ2-7; D: -; size: -; V: TRBV4-1; DNA: TGCGCCAGCAGCCAAGATAAAACGGCGACTGATTACGAGCAGTACTTC; CDR3: CASSQDKTATDYEQYF
J: TRBJ2-5; D: -; size: -; V: TRBV12-3/TRBV12-4; DNA: TGTGCCAGCAGTCTTGGACAGAAGGAGACCCAGTACTTC; CDR3: CASSLGQKETQYF
J: TRBJ2-1; D: TRBD2; size: few; V: TRBV6-5; DNA: TGTGCCAGCAGTTACTCCGGGGGGGCGAATGAGCAGTTCTTC; CDR3: CASSYSGGANEQFF